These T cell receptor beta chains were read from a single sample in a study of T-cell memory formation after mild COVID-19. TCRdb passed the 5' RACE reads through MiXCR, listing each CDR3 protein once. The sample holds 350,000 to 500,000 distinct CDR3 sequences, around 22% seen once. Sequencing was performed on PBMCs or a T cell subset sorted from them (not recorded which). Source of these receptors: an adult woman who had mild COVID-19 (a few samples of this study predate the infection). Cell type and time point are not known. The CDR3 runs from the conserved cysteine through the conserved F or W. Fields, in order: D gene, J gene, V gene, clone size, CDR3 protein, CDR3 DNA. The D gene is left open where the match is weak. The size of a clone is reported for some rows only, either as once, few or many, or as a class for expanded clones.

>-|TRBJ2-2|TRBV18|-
CASSPSLTDTGELFF
TGTGCCAGCTCCCCCTCCCTTACGGACACCGGGGAGCTGTTTTTT
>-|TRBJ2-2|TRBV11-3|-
CASSFALIPGMNTGELFF
TGTGCCAGCAGCTTCGCCTTGATCCCCGGGATGAACACCGGGGAGCTGTTTTTT
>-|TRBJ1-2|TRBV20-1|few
CSAYDSSYGYTF
TGCAGTGCTTATGACAGCTCCTATGGCTACACCTTC
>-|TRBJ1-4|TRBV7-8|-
CATVDQQYEKLFF
TGTGCCACCGTGGACCAGCAGTATGAAAAACTGTTTTTT
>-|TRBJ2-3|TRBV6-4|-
CASSVERTSTDTQYF
TGTGCCAGCAGTGTCGAGCGTACTAGCACAGATACGCAGTATTTT
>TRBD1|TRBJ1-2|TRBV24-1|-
CATSGSTGGGGTNYGYTF
TGTGCCACCAGCGGCTCCACAGGGGGCGGGGGTACTAACTATGGCTACACCTTC
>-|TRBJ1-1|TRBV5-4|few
CASSRARAGEAFF
TGTGCCAGCAGCCGAGCGCGGGCGGGTGAAGCTTTCTTT
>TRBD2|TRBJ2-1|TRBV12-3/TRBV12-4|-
CASSLRVAGPYNEQFF
TGTGCCAGCAGTTTACGGGTAGCGGGGCCGTACAATGAGCAGTTCTTC
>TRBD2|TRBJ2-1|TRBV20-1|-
CSASELQIAGGSYNEQFF
TGCAGTGCTAGCGAACTCCAAATAGCGGGAGGGTCCTACAATGAGCAGTTCTTC
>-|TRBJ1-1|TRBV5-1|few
CASSLDRGVRTEAFF
TGCGCCAGCAGCTTGGATAGGGGGGTGAGGACTGAAGCTTTCTTT
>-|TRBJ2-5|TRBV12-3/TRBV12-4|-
CASSLRGREETQYF
TGTGCCAGCAGTTTGAGAGGCAGGGAAGAGACCCAGTACTTC
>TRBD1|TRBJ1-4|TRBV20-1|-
CSARTGGAVVFF
TGCAGTGCGAGGACAGGGGGCGCGGTCGTGTTTTTT
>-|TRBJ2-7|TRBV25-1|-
CASSEFVRQTYEQYF
TGTGCCAGCAGTGAATTTGTCCGCCAAACCTACGAGCAGTACTTC
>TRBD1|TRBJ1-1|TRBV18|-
CASSPMDRMNTEAFF
TGTGCCAGCTCACCGATGGACAGGATGAACACTGAAGCTTTCTTT
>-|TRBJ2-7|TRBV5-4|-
CASSHPTSYEQYF
TGTGCCAGCAGCCATCCCACATCCTACGAGCAGTACTTC
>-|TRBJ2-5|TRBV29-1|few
CSVGGRQETQYF
TGCAGCGTTGGAGGACGGCAAGAGACCCAGTACTTC
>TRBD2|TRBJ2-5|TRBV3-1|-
CASSPRTSGTWGGTQYF
TGTGCCAGCAGCCCCCGGACTAGCGGAACCTGGGGGGGGACCCAGTACTTC
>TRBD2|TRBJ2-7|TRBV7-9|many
CASSPDSGRAGVQYF
TGTGCCAGCAGCCCCGATAGCGGGAGGGCCGGCGTGCAGTACTTC
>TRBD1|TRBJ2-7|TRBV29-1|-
CSVPPDRGEISYEQYF
TGCAGCGTTCCTCCGGACAGGGGCGAAATTTCCTACGAGCAGTACTTC
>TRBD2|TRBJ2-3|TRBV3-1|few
CASSQPGLASTDTQYF
TGTGCCAGCAGCCAACCGGGACTAGCGAGCACAGATACGCAGTATTTT
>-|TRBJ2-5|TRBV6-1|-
CASSVQGARETQYF
TGTGCCAGCAGTGTTCAAGGGGCACGGGAGACCCAGTACTTC
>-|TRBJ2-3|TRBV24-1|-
CATSELENTDTQYF
TGTGCCACCAGTGAATTGGAGAACACAGATACGCAGTATTTT
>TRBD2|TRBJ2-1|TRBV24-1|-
CATSDNLAGGRLDNEQFF
TGTGCCACCAGTGATAACCTAGCGGGGGGCCGGCTTGACAATGAGCAGTTCTTC
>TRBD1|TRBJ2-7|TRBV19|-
CASSIGTANYEQYF
TGTGCCAGTAGTATTGGGACAGCTAACTACGAGCAGTACTTC